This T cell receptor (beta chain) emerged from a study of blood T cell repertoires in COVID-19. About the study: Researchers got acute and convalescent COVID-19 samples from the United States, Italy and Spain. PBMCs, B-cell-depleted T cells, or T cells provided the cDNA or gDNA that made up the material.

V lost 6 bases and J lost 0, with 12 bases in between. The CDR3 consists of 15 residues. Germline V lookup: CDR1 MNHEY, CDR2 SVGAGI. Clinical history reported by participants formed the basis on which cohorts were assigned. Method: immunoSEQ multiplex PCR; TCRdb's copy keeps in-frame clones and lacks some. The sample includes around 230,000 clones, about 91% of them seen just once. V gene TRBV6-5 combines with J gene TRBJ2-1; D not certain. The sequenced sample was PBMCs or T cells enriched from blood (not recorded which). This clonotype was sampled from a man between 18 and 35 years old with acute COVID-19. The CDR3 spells CASSPAADSYNEQFF. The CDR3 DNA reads TGTGCCAGCAGCCCCGCGGCCGACTCCTACAATGAGCAGTTCTTC.